This T cell receptor (beta chain) was identified during a study of blood T cell repertoires in COVID-19. J gave up 5 bases and V 1 base, and 5 bases lay outside the gene matches. Germline CDR1 is SGHRS and CDR2 is YFSETQ. CDR3 length equals 16 residues. Profiling relied on immunoSEQ multiplex PCR, and the TCRdb table lists in-frame clones only, not all of them. The sample holds 230,000 or so clones, around four fifths seen once. The TCR comes from a man aged 30-40 years with active or convalescent COVID-19. The J gene is TRBJ2-3, the V gene TRBV5-1; the match to TRBD2 covers 12 bases. The sample was peripheral blood. The CDR3 DNA follows: TGCGCCAGCAGCTTGCCCCTAGCGGGGGGGCAAGATACGCAGTATTTT. Its protein is CASSLPLAGGQDTQYF. The full variable domain, its missing parts supplied by reference TRBV5-1 and TRBJ2-3, is KAGVTQTPRYLIKTRGQQVTLSCSPISGHRSVSWYQQTPGQGLQFLFEYFSETQRNKGNFPGRFSGRQFSNSRSEMNVSTLELGDSALYLCASSLPLAGGQDTQYFGPGTRLTVL.